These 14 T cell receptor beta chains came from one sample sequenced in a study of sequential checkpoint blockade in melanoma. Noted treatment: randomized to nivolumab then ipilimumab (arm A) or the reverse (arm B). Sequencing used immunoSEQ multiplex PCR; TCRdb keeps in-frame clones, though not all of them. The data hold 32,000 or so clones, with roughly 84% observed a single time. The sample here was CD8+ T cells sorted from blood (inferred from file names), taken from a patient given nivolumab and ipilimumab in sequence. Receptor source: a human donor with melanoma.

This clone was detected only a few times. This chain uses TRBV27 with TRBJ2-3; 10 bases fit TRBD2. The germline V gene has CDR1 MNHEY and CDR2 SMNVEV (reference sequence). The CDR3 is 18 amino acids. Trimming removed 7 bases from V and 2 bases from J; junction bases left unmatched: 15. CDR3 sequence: CASTLERGSGGFTDTQYF. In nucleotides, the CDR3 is TGTGCCAGCACCCTCGAACGAGGTAGCGGGGGGTTCACAGATACGCAGTATTTT.

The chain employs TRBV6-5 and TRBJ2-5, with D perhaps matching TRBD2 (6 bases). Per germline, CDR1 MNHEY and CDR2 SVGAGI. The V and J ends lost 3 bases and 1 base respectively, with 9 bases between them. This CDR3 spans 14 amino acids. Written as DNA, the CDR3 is TGTGCCAGCAGTTATCGGGGGACCCAAGAGACCCAGTACTTC. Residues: CASSYRGTQETQYF.

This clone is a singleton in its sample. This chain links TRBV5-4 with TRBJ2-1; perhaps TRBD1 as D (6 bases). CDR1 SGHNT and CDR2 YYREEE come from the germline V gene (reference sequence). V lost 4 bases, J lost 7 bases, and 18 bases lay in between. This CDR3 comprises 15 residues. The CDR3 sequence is CASSPWGRGVNEQFF. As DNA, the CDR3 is TGTGCCAGCAGCCCGTGGGGGCGTGGTGTAAATGAGCAGTTCTTC.

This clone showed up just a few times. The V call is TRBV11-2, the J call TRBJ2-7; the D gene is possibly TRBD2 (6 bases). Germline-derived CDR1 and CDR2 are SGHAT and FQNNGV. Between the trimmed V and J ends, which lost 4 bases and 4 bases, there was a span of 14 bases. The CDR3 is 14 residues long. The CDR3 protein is CASSSAGRYYEQYF. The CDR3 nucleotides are TGTGCCAGCAGCTCTGCGGGAAGGTATTACGAGCAGTACTTC.

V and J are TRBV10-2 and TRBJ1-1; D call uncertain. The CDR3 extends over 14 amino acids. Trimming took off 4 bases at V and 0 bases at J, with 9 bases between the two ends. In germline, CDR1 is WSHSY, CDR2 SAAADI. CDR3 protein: CASSVLSLNTEAFF. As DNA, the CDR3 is TGCGCCAGCAGTGTCCTCTCCCTGAACACTGAAGCTTTCTTT.

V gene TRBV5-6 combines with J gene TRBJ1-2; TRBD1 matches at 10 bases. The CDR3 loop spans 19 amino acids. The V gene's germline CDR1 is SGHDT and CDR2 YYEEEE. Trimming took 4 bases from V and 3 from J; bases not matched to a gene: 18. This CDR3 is CASSRAPGQGLMGDYGYTF. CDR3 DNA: TGTGCCAGCAGCCGCGCACCGGGACAGGGGCTCATGGGCGACTATGGCTACACCTTC.

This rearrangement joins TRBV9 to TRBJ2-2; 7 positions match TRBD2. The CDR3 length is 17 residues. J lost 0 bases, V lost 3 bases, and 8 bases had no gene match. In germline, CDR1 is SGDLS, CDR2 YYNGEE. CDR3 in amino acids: CASSGNRLAPNTGELFF. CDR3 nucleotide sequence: TGTGCCAGCAGCGGAAACAGACTAGCACCGAACACCGGGGAGCTGTTTTTT.

The CDR3 spells CASSSRIQKYHGELFF. CDR3 DNA sequence: TGCGCCAGCAGCTCCCGAATTCAGAAGTATCACGGGGAGCTGTTTTTT. The chain links TRBV5-1 to TRBJ2-2; D is undetermined. V dropped 3 bases and J dropped 7 bases, with 19 bases sitting between them. Looked up from germline, CDR1 is SGHRS and CDR2 is YFSETQ. The CDR3 has 16 residues.

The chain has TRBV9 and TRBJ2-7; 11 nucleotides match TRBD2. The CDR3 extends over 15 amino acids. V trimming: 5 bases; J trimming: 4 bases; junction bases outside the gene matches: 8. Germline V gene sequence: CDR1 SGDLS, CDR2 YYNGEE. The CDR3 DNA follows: TGTGCCAGCAGTTCCAGACTAGCGGGAAATTACGAGCAGTACTTC. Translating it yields CASSSRLAGNYEQYF.

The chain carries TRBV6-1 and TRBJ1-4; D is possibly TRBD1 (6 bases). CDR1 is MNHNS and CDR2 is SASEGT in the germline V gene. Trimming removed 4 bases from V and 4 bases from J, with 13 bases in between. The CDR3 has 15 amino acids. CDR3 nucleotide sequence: TGTGCCAGCAGTGTACAGGGACATGTTAATGAAAAACTGTTTTTT. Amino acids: CASSVQGHVNEKLFF.

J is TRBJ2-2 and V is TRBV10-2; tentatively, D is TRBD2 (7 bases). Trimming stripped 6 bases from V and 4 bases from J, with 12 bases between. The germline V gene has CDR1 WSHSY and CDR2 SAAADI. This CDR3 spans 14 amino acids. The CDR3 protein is CASRGGGRTGELFF. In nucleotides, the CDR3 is TGCGCCAGCAGAGGGGGAGGGCGCACCGGGGAGCTGTTTTTT.

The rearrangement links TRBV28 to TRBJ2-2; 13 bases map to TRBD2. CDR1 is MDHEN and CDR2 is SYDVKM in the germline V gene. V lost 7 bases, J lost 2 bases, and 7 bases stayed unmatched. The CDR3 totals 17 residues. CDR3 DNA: TGTGCCAGCACCTTTGGGACTAGCGGGGTCAACACCGGGGAGCTGTTTTTT. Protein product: CASTFGTSGVNTGELFF. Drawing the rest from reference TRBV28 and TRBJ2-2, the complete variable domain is DVKVTQSSRYLVKRTGEKVFLECVQDMDHENMFWYRQDPGLGLRLIYFSYDVKMKEKGDIPEGYSVSREKKERFSLILESASTNQTSMYLCASTFGTSGVNTGELFFGEGSRLTVL.

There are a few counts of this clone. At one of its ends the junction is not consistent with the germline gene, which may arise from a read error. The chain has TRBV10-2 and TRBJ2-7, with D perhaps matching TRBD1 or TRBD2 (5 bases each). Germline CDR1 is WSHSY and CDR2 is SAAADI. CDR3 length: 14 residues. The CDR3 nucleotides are TGTGCCAGCAGCGGAAGGGGAAGCTCCTACGAGCAGTACTTC. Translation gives CASSGRGSSYEQYF.

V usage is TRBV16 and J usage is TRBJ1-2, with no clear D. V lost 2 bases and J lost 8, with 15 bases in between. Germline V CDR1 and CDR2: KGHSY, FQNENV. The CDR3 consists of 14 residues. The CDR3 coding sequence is TGTGCCAGCAGCCAAATTCTGCGGGGTCTCGGCTACACCTTC. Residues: CASSQILRGLGYTF.